This TCR beta chain was recovered during a study of T cells in localized non-small cell lung cancer. The study's findings and limits: A median of approximately 50 of the top 100 tumor clones appeared in adjacent lung, which was paired and uninvolved.

Worth noting for this clone: Its target is unknown.

The CDR3 is made up of 16 amino acids. J gave up 2 bases and V 2 bases, and 8 bases lay outside the gene matches. The germline gives CDR1 SGHNT, CDR2 YENEEA. Measured with immunoSEQ multiplex PCR; TCRdb has only the in-frame clones, and not every one. The top ten clones hold around 1.7% of a sample with more than 100,000 clones, roughly 90% of them seen once. The chain recombines TRBV11-3 with TRBJ2-5; 7 positions match TRBD2. Sample: peripheral blood, taken before any cancer treatment. The clonotype originates from an older female donor with stage I lung adenocarcinoma. The CDR3 sequence is CASSLLGGSGQETQYF. CDR3 in DNA: TGTGCCAGCAGCTTATTGGGCGGGAGCGGGCAAGAGACCCAGTACTTC.